What follows is one T cell receptor beta chain and its context. The antigen is undetermined. The CDR3 is 15 residues long. CDR1 is MNHEY, CDR2 SMNVEV, per germline (reference sequence). V gave up 6 bases and J gave up 2 bases; unmatched junction bases: 7. These data are taken from a study of cytomegalovirus exposure and HLA in healthy donors. Study results and limitations: CMV serostatus was the sole immune exposure data available. Some segments of the V type, notably TRBV6-2 and TRBV6-3, were excluded as indistinguishable.

Although they were nominally healthy when sampled, donors likely had unrecorded immune exposures. A multiplex PCR was run with 60 Vbeta primers and 13 Jbeta primers. Original methodology: An analysis that came later counted around 80 million unique TCR beta chains, approximately 11 million shared. Measured with immunoSEQ multiplex PCR; TCRdb has only the in-frame clones, and not every one. V and J calls plus clone size are reproduced from that table; the DNA served to infer D and trimming. The sample yields 150,000 to 200,000 clones, less than 85% seen once. The specimen sequenced was PBMCs. The clonotype was recovered from a girl aged 5-17 years in good health and CMV-seropositive. The chain couples TRBV27 to TRBJ2-1; the match to TRBD2 covers 7 bases. Here the CDR3 DNA reads TGTGCCAGCAGCTCTGGGCGGGGGACCTACAATGAGCAGTTCTTC. This translates into CASSSGRGTYNEQFF.